The 14 T cell receptor beta chains below all came from one sample that was sequenced in a study of T cells in Graves' hyperthyroidism and ophthalmopathy. RNA transcripts served as the template for amplifying TCR beta CDR3 regions. Carried out on the TCR CDR3, a first-round RT-PCR used the HTBI primer set. TCRdb passed the multiplex PCR reads through MiXCR, listing each CDR3 protein once. The sample gives about 380,000 distinct CDR3 sequences, approximately 14% of which show up once; roughly 11% is in the top ten. The sequenced sample consisted of blood. These receptors were collected from a woman aged 55-75 years with Graves' hyperthyroidism.

This clonotype showed up just a few times. This chain connects TRBV30 to TRBJ1-1; a weak D match, TRBD1 (5 bases). Germline V gives CDR1 GTSNPN, CDR2 SVGIG (reference sequence). CDR3 size: 16 residues. V shed 3 bases and J shed 3 bases, with 20 bases lying between them. The CDR3 sequence: CAWSAASGTYDTEAFF. DNA for the CDR3: TGTGCCTGGAGCGCGGCCTCCGGGACGTATGACACTGAAGCTTTCTTT.

The chain couples TRBV4-2 to TRBJ1-2, with D possibly being TRBD1 (5 bases). Germline lookup yields CDR1 LGHNA and CDR2 YNFKEQ. Trimming stripped 0 bases from V and 8 bases from J, with 22 bases between. CDR3 size: 17 residues. The CDR3: CASSQEIGFGVWGGYTF. Here the CDR3 DNA reads TGTGCCAGCAGCCAAGAAATCGGGTTTGGGGTGTGGGGCGGCTACACCTTC.

To note about this clonotype: Since a much larger clone is just one base distant, this may be a read error. The chain uses TRBV24-1 and TRBJ2-3, with TRBD2 identical over 8 bases. Germline CDR1 is KGHDR and CDR2 is SFDVKD. The CDR3 is 15 residues long. J was trimmed by 5 bases and V by 8 bases; bases with no gene match: 11. The chain's CDR3 is CATTRETSVGDTQYF. The CDR3 nucleotides are TGTGCCACCACTAGGGAGACTAGCGTCGGAGATACGCAGTATTTT.

This clonotype came up a few times. This chain joins TRBV11-2 and TRBJ1-4; TRBD1 matches 9 bases. The V segment lost 8 bases and the J segment 9 bases; nucleotides outside the gene matches: 4. This CDR3 has 12 amino acids. Per the germline V gene, CDR1 is SGHAT and CDR2 is FQNNGV. CDR3 sequence (DNA): TGTGCCAGCGGTGGACAGGGGCAAAAACTGTTTTTT. Its translation is CASGGQGQKLFF.

The V gene is TRBV11-2, the J gene TRBJ2-2; the match to TRBD1 covers 11 bases. V lost 1 base, J lost 7 bases, and 11 bases stayed unmatched. CDR1 and CDR2 from the germline V gene are SGHAT and FQNNGV. The CDR3 is made up of 18 amino acids. The CDR3 loop reads CASSLAQGQGAGGGELFF. CDR3 DNA sequence: TGTGCCAGCAGCTTAGCACAAGGACAGGGGGCAGGGGGCGGGGAGCTGTTTTTT.

This clonotype came up a few times. V and J are TRBV5-1 and TRBJ1-4, with D unclear. Trimming took 4 bases from V and 0 from J, leaving 7 bases between them. Germline V gene lookup returns CDR1 SGHRS and CDR2 YFSETQ. The CDR3 consists of 14 residues. DNA for the CDR3: TGCGCCAGCAGCCTGACAACAACTAATGAAAAACTGTTTTTT. This codes for CASSLTTTNEKLFF.

This clonotype came up many times. This chain joins TRBV7-8 and TRBJ2-7; 10 bases are a match to TRBD2. There are 15 residues in the CDR3. Trimming took 3 bases from V and 3 from J; bases not matched to a gene: 5. In germline, CDR1 is SGHVS, CDR2 FQNEAQ. The CDR3 DNA sequence: TGTGCCAGCAGCTTGCTAGCGGGAGTTCACTACGAGCAGTACTTC. The encoded protein is CASSLLAGVHYEQYF.

The chain uses TRBV19 and TRBJ2-7; maybe TRBD1 (6 bases). The CDR3 runs 13 residues. V dropped 6 bases and J dropped 4 bases, with 13 bases sitting between them. The V gene's germline CDR1 is LNHDA and CDR2 SQIVND (reference sequence). This CDR3 reads CASSPGHLYEQYF. For the CDR3, the DNA is TGTGCCAGTAGCCCGGGACACTTATACGAGCAGTACTTC.

The chain is built from TRBV20-1 and TRBJ1-5; the D is unclear. Germline CDR1 reads DFQATT; CDR2 reads SNEGSKA (reference sequence). Trimming removed 6 bases from V and 3 bases from J, with 12 bases in between. CDR3 length equals 13 residues. The CDR3 loop is CSAGRQVNQPQHF. As DNA, the CDR3 is TGCAGTGCGGGGAGGCAGGTCAATCAGCCCCAGCATTTT.

This clonotype has ten or more counts. This chain uses TRBV7-2 with TRBJ2-1; D remains ambiguous. The CDR3 runs to 15 residues. V dropped 1 base and J dropped 4 bases, with 11 bases sitting between them. The germline V gene encodes CDR1 SGHTA and CDR2 FQGNSA. In nucleotides, the CDR3 is TGTGCCAGCAGCTTAGGCTCCTTTTTGTACAATGAGCAGTTCTTC. Amino acids: CASSLGSFLYNEQFF.

The rearrangement links TRBV11-1 to TRBJ1-6; D is ambiguous. CDR1 SGHAT and CDR2 FQDESV come from the germline V gene (reference sequence). The V end lost 7 bases, the J end lost 4 bases, and 14 bases lay between the germline ends. The CDR3 spans 15 residues. The CDR3 region is CASTQDAIYNSPLHF. In nucleotides, the CDR3 is TGTGCCAGCACTCAAGACGCAATTTATAATTCACCCCTCCACTTT. The variable domain in full, with the rest retrieved from reference TRBV11-1 and TRBJ1-6, is EAEVAQSPRYKITEKSQAVAFWCDPISGHATLYWYRQILGQGPELLVQFQDESVVDDSQLPKDRFSAERLKGVDSTLKIQPAELGDSAMYLCASTQDAIYNSPLHFGNGTRLTVT.

This clonotype was observed many times. The chain employs TRBV12-3 or TRBV12-4 and TRBJ2-4; 7 bases match TRBD2. Trimming cost V 5 bases and J 1 base; bases outside gene matches: 8. The CDR3 sequence is 16 residues long. This CDR3 reads CASSPPGGWAKNIQYF. Written as DNA, the CDR3 is TGTGCCAGCAGTCCCCCGGGAGGTTGGGCCAAAAACATTCAGTACTTC.

V and J are TRBV5-6 and TRBJ2-7; D call uncertain. Trimming left V 4 bases short and J 5 bases short, with 10 bases between. The CDR3 consists of 12 residues. Germline V CDR1 and CDR2: SGHDT, YYEEEE. The CDR3 DNA is TGTGCCAGCAGCGCAACTTGGAACGAGCAGTACTTC. Translation gives CASSATWNEQYF.

This clonotype has a count of ten or more. The CDR3 DNA sequence: TGTGCCAGCATACCACGGCAGAACACTGAAGCTTTCTTT. Protein: CASIPRQNTEAFF. This chain uses TRBV6-1 with TRBJ1-1; D gene ambiguous. The germline CDR1 and CDR2 sequences are MNHNS and SASEGT. The V end lost 7 bases, the J end lost 1 base, and 10 bases lay between the germline ends. The CDR3 extends over 13 amino acids.